The 5 T cell receptor beta chains reported below all come from one sample, sequenced in a study of T cells expressing NK-cell markers. TCRdb processed the 5' RACE reads again and assigns one entry to each CDR3 protein, with no DNA. This sample's clone table lists some 140,000 distinct CDR3 sequences. The sample consisted of blood T cells: a sorted CD56 or NKG2C T cell subset, CD4+ or CD8+ T cells, or bulk PBMC T cells (not recorded which). Receptor source: a woman aged 50 to 60 in good health.

This chain joins TRBV7-2 and TRBJ2-5; absent DNA, TCRdb's TRBD2 call cannot be checked. Germline loops: CDR1 SGHTA, CDR2 FQGNSA. This CDR3 is built from 16 residues. The CDR3 region is CASSLVLAGVGETQYF.

V usage is TRBV12-3 or TRBV12-4 and J usage is TRBJ2-7; TCRdb names TRBD1, which stays unverified in the absence of DNA. This CDR3 has 13 residues. CDR3 residues: CATRPEYSYEQYF.

The rearrangement uses TRBV3-1 and TRBJ2-1. The CDR3 runs 13 residues. Germline V gene lookup returns CDR1 LGHDT and CDR2 YNNKEL (reference sequence). The CDR3 loop is CASSPPRRREQFF.

The chain employs TRBV7-9 and TRBJ2-1. The CDR3 is 14 residues long. Looked up from germline, CDR1 is SEHNR and CDR2 is FQNEAQ (reference sequence). The CDR3 sequence: CASSLDWQNNEQFF.

The V call is TRBV19, the J call TRBJ2-2; TCRdb proposes TRBD1, but this gene call is untestable without DNA. CDR1 is LNHDA and CDR2 is SQIVND in the germline V gene (reference sequence). This CDR3 is built from 16 residues. CDR3 sequence: CASSSRSGSNTGELFF.